This TCR beta chain was sequenced during a study of T cell repertoires in cytomegalovirus infection. Germline values: CDR1 SGHDT, CDR2 YYEEEE. This CDR3 has 13 residues. Trimming took off 1 base at V and 1 base at J, with 5 bases between the two ends. TCRdb independently ran MiXCR on the reads; one entry per CDR3 protein. This table holds 500,000 or so distinct CDR3 sequences, 15% to 20% found once. The sequence was collected from a human donor in good health (CMV status not recorded). Some clones in this sample may be carry-over from other donors' samples. The sample was CD8+ T cells from PBMCs. J is TRBJ2-5 and V is TRBV5-6; D is undetermined. Here the CDR3 DNA reads TGTGCCAGCAGCTTGTTACGCCAAGAGACCCAGTACTTC. Amino acid sequence: CASSLLRQETQYF.